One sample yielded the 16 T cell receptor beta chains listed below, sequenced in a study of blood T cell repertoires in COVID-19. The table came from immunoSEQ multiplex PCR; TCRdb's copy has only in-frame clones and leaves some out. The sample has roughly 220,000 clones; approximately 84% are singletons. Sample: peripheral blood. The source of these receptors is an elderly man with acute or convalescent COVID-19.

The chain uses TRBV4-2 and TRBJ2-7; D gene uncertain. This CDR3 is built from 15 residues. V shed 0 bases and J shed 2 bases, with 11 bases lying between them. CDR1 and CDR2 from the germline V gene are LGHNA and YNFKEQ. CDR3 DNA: TGTGCCAGCAGCCAAGATCAGGCGAGCACCTACGAGCAGTACTTC. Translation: CASSQDQASTYEQYF.

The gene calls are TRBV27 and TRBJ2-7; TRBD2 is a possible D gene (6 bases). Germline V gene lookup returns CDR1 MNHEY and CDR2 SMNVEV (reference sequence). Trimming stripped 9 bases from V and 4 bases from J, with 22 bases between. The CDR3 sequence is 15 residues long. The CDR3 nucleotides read TGTGCCAGTTCAAGGGGCGGGACCCACCCTTACGAGCAGTACTTC. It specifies CASSRGGTHPYEQYF.

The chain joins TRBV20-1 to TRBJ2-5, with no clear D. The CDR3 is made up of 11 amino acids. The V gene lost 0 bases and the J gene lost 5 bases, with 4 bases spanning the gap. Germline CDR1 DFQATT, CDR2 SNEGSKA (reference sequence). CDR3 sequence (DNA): TGCAGTGCTAGAGATCGGGAGACCCAGTACTTC. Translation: CSARDRETQYF.

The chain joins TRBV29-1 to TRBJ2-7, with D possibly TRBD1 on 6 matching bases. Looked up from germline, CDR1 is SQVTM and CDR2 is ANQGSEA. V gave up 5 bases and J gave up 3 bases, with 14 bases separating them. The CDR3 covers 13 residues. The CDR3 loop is CSVRRDRYYEQYF. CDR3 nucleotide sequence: TGCAGCGTTCGCCGAGACAGGTACTACGAGCAGTACTTC.

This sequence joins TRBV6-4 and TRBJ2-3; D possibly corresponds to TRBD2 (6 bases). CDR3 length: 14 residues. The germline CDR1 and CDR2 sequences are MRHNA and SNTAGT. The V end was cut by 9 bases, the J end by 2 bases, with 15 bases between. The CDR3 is CARRPGLFTDTQYF. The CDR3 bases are TGTGCCAGACGACCGGGACTGTTCACAGATACGCAGTATTTT.

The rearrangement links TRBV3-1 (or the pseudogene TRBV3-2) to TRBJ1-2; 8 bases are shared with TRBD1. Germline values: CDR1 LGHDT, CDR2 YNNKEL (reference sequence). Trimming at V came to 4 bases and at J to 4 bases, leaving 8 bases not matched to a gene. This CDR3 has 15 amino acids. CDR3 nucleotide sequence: TGTGCCAGCAGCCCAAGACAGGGGATGGGCTATGGCTACACCTTC. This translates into CASSPRQGMGYGYTF.

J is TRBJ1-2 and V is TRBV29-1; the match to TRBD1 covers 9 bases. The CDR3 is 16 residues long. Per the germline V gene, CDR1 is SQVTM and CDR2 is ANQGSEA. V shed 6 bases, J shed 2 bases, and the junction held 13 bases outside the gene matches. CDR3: CSVDPGQGETNYGYTF. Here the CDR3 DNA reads TGCAGCGTAGATCCGGGACAGGGTGAGACGAACTATGGCTACACCTTC.

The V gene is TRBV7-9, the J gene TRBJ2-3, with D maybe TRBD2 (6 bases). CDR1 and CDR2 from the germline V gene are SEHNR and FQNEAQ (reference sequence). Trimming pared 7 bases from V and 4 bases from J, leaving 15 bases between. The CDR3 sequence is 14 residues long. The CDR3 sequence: CASTIGTQPDTQYF. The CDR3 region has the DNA TGTGCCAGCACCATCGGGACTCAACCAGATACGCAGTATTTT.

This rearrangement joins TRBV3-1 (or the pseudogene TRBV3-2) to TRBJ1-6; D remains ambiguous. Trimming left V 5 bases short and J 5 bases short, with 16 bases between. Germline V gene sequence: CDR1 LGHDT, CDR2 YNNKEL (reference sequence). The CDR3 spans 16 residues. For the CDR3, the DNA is TGTGCCAGCAGCTCCGAAAGGACGGGAAATAATTCACCCCTCCACTTT. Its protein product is CASSSERTGNNSPLHF.

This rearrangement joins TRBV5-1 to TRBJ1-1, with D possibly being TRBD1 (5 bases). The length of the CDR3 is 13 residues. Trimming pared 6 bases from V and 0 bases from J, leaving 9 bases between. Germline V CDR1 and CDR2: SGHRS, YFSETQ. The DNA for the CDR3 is TGCGCCAGCAAGTTAGGGGTGAACACTGAAGCTTTCTTT. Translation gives CASKLGVNTEAFF. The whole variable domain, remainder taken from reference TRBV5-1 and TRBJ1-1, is KAGVTQTPRYLIKTRGQQVTLSCSPISGHRSVSWYQQTPGQGLQFLFEYFSETQRNKGNFPGRFSGRQFSNSRSEMNVSTLELGDSALYLCASKLGVNTEAFFGQGTRLTVV.

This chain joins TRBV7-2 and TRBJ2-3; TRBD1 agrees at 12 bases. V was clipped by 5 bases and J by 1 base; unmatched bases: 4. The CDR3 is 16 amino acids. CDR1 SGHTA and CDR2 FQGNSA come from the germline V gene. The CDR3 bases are TGTGCCAGCAGCCCTGGGACAGGGGGCGGCACAGATACGCAGTATTTT. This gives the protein CASSPGTGGGTDTQYF.

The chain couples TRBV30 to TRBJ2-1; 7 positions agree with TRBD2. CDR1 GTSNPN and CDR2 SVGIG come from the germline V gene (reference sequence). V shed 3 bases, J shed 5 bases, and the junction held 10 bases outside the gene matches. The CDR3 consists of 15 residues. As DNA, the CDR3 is TGTGCCTGGAGGAAACCGGGGGGAGCTGACAATGAGCAGTTCTTC. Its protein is CAWRKPGGADNEQFF. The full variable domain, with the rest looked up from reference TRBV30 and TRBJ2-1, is SQTIHQWPATLVQPVGSPLSLECTVEGTSNPNLYWYRQAAGRGLQLLFYSVGIGQISSEVPQNLSASRPQDRQFILSSKKLLLSDSGFYLCAWRKPGGADNEQFFGPGTRLTVL.

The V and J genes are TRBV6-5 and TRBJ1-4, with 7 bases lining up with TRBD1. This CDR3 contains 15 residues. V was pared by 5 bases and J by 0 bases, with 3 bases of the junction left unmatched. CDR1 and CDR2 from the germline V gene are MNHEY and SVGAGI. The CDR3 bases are TGTGCCAGCAGTAAGGGGACAGCAACTAATGAAAAACTGTTTTTT. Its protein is CASSKGTATNEKLFF.

The CDR3 DNA is TGTGCCAGCCTCGTGGGAGCCGGGGAGCTGTTTTTT. Protein: CASLVGAGELFF. The chain combines TRBV12-3 or TRBV12-4 with TRBJ2-2; D is perhaps TRBD2 (5 bases). The CDR3 is 12 residues long. The V end lost 8 bases, the J end lost 6 bases, and 10 bases lay between the germline ends.

The CDR3 bases are TGTGCCTGGAGCCGGACAGTGAACACTGAAGCTTTCTTT. Translation: CAWSRTVNTEAFF. The J gene is TRBJ1-1, the V gene TRBV30, with D perhaps matching TRBD1 (6 bases). Germline V gives CDR1 GTSNPN, CDR2 SVGIG (reference sequence). CDR3 length: 13 residues. Trimming cost V 3 bases and J 0 bases, with 8 bases left between them.

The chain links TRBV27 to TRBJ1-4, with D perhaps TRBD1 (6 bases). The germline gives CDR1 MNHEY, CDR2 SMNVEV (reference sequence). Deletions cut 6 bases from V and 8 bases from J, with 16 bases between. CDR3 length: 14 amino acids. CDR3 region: CASSLTGLREKLFF. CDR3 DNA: TGTGCCAGCAGCCTGACAGGCCTACGCGAAAAACTGTTTTTT.